The text below deals with one T cell receptor beta chain. The antigen is not known. In this CDR3 the conserved last residue, phenylalanine or tryptophan, is missing, so a read error is likely. The record originates from a study of tumor and adjacent non-tumor tissue in lung cancer. TCRbeta libraries were built with three rounds of nested PCR, modified from ARM-PCR. TCRdb passed the multiplex PCR reads through MiXCR, listing each CDR3 protein once. The data show 100,000 or so distinct CDR3 sequences, about 60% seen once. Trimming cost V 7 bases and J 1 base, with 8 bases left between them. The CDR3 has 13 amino acids. CDR1 is LNHDA, CDR2 SQIVND, per germline (reference sequence). Findings of the study overall: Patients with more diverse tumor TCRs had worse survival.

This sample's RNA came from whole unsorted tissue. More than 3 cm separated this lung sample from the edge of the tumor. The material sequenced was distant non-tumor lung tissue. The sequence was collected from a man between 25 and 39 years old with non-small cell lung cancer. The J gene is TRBJ1-5, the V gene TRBV19; no clear D. CDR3 bases: TGTGCCAGTACTATGACGAGCAATCAGCCCCAGCATCTT. Translation gives CASTMTSNQPQHL.